A selection of T cell receptor beta chains follows, all from one sample in a study of early T cells in non-severe SARS-CoV-2 infection. TCRdb fed the 5' RACE reads into MiXCR, producing one record per CDR3 protein. There are some 80,000 distinct CDR3 sequences in the sample; about 5% occur only once, and around 7.3% lies in the top ten. The source was whole blood, collected at baseline. The receptor source for this set is an adult who was a healthcare worker with PCR-confirmed SARS-CoV-2 infection or an uninfected control (not recorded which). The CDR3 runs from the conserved cysteine through the conserved F or W. The order of the fields is clone size, D gene, V gene, CDR3 length, J gene, CDR3 DNA, CDR3 protein. The D gene is left open where the match is weak. Rows give clone size only sometimes, using once, few, many, or a class for an expanded clone.

>few|-|TRBV19|15|TRBJ2-1
TGTGCCACGAATACCGGGACCCGGGGGGCCAATGAGCAGTTCTTC
CATNTGTRGANEQFF
>many|-|TRBV19|11|TRBJ1-1
TGTGCCAGTGGCCCCGGGACTGAAGCTTTCTTT
CASGPGTEAFF
>-|-|TRBV29-1|13|TRBJ2-7
TGCAGCGTCGGCGGGACTCTCAAAGTCGAGCAGTACTTC
CSVGGTLKVEQYF
>-|TRBD1|TRBV2|14|TRBJ1-2
TGTGCCAGCAGTGAGACCGACAGGGACTATGGCTACACCTTC
CASSETDRDYGYTF
>many|TRBD2|TRBV7-9|15|TRBJ2-1
TGTGCCAGCAGCTTAGGAGGACTAGCGGGAGAAGGGCAGTTCTTC
CASSLGGLAGEGQFF
>few|-|TRBV6-2/TRBV6-3|15|TRBJ2-2
TGTGCCAGCCGTGGCGGGGGCGCGAACACCGGGGAGCTGTTTTTT
CASRGGGANTGELFF
>-|-|TRBV12-3/TRBV12-4|14|TRBJ1-5
TGTGCCAGCAGCCCCGACGGGCCCAGGATGCCCCAGCATTTT
CASSPDGPRMPQHF
>-|TRBD1|TRBV7-2|15|TRBJ2-2
TGTGCCAGCAGCTTTGTCCAGGGGGTTGGCGGGGAGCTGTTTTTT
CASSFVQGVGGELFF
>-|-|TRBV4-2|17|TRBJ2-2
TGTGCCAGCAGCCAATCGCCTGGGACGGCGAACACCGGGGAGCTGTTTTTT
CASSQSPGTANTGELFF
>many|-|TRBV12-3/TRBV12-4|12|TRBJ1-1
TGTGCCAGCATTATGGGTTACTCTGAAGCTTTCTTT
CASIMGYSEAFF
>-|-|TRBV18|13|TRBJ2-3
TGTGCCAGCTCACCCCTCGGCACAGATACGCAGTATTTT
CASSPLGTDTQYF
>few|TRBD2|TRBV5-1|19|TRBJ2-1
TGCGCCAGCAGCTCGGGAGGGCTAGCGGTTTCTAGCTCCTACAATGAGCAGTTCTTC
CASSSGGLAVSSSYNEQFF
>many|TRBD2|TRBV20-1|19|TRBJ2-3
TGCAGTGCCCAGCCCCCCACTCTCTTAGCGGGACTCAGTTGGGATACGCAGTATTTT
CSAQPPTLLAGLSWDTQYF
>many|-|TRBV7-6|18|TRBJ2-1
TGTGCCAGCAGCTTAGCCCCCTTAGGAGTTCGGTCCTACAATGAGCAGTTCTTC
CASSLAPLGVRSYNEQFF
>many|TRBD2|TRBV20-1|15|TRBJ2-7
TGCAGTGCCCCAGACGGACTAGCGGGATCCTACGAGCAGTACTTC
CSAPDGLAGSYEQYF
>many|-|TRBV30|16|TRBJ2-5
TGTGCCTGGAGTTTTGACGTTACAGGGGGGGGAGAGACCCAGTACTTC
CAWSFDVTGGGETQYF
>many|-|TRBV7-7|15|TRBJ2-2
TGTGCCAGCAGCTTACAGGGGACGGACACCGGGGAGCTGTTTTTT
CASSLQGTDTGELFF
>many|-|TRBV20-1|13|TRBJ2-1
TGCAGTGCTAGTGCAAGCTCGGCGAATGAGCAGTTCTTC
CSASASSANEQFF
>few|-|TRBV10-3|15|TRBJ1-1
TGTGCCATCAGTGAGTCTCAGGGGCCGAACACTGAAGCTTTCTTT
CAISESQGPNTEAFF
>few|TRBD1|TRBV18|15|TRBJ1-2
TGTGCCAGCTCACCGGGACAGCAACCTAACTATGGCTACACCTTC
CASSPGQQPNYGYTF
>-|TRBD2|TRBV12-5|16|TRBJ2-7
TGTGCTAGTGGCGAGAGGACTAGCGGATTACACTACGAGCAGTACTTC
CASGERTSGLHYEQYF
>many|-|TRBV5-1|14|TRBJ2-1
TGCGCCAGCAGCACCGGGCCCCAAGTCTATGAGCAGTTCTTC
CASSTGPQVYEQFF
>few|-|TRBV2|14|TRBJ2-5
TGTGCCAGCAGTGAAACAGAGTTTGGCGAGACCCAGTACTTC
CASSETEFGETQYF
>-|-|TRBV12-3/TRBV12-4|12|TRBJ1-6
TGTGCCAGCAGTTTAAGAGGGTCACCCCTCCACTTT
CASSLRGSPLHF
>many|-|TRBV7-9|13|TRBJ2-1
TGTGCCAGCAGCCCAGACTTGTGGAATGAGCAGTTCTTC
CASSPDLWNEQFF
>few|TRBD2|TRBV20-1|14|TRBJ2-5
TGCAGTGCTTGGACTAGCGGGAGGGCCGGGACCCAGTACTTC
CSAWTSGRAGTQYF
>many|-|TRBV6-6|13|TRBJ1-2
TGTGCCAGCAGTTACAAGGGAACGGGAGGCTACACCTTC
CASSYKGTGGYTF
>many|TRBD1|TRBV7-9|13|TRBJ2-1
TGTGCCAGCAGCTTATCAGGGGGCAATGAGCAGTTCTTC
CASSLSGGNEQFF
>-|-|TRBV7-3|15|TRBJ2-3
TGTGCCACCCGGCTAGAGGGAGGAGGCGCAGATACGCAGTATTTT
CATRLEGGGADTQYF
>many|-|TRBV5-4|13|TRBJ1-2
TGTGCCAGCAGCCCTGGGACCCAACGGGGCTACACCTTC
CASSPGTQRGYTF
>many|-|TRBV9|16|TRBJ1-1
TGTGCCAGCAGCGTAGCTAGGCAGGGTCGGAGCACTGAAGCTTTCTTT
CASSVARQGRSTEAFF
>-|TRBD1|TRBV4-1|17|TRBJ1-5
TGCGCCAGCAGCCGCGACGACAGGGCATATAGCAATCAGCCCCAGCATTTT
CASSRDDRAYSNQPQHF
>-|-|TRBV6-1|15|TRBJ2-7
TGTGCCAGCACCCGACTCGGGGAGTCCCACTACGAGCAGTACTTC
CASTRLGESHYEQYF
>many|-|TRBV20-1|16|TRBJ1-4
TGCAGTGCCAACTTCGGGGGAAGGGCAACTAATGAAAAACTGTTTTTT
CSANFGGRATNEKLFF
>many|-|TRBV10-3|12|TRBJ1-1
TGTGCCATCGGGGGCTCGGGCACTGAAGCTTTCTTT
CAIGGSGTEAFF
>many|-|TRBV29-1|13|TRBJ1-2
TGCAGCGTTGAAGTTCTTAGGGAGGGAGGCTACACCTTC
CSVEVLREGGYTF
>few|TRBD1|TRBV7-8|15|TRBJ1-4
TGTGCCAGCAGCCGCCGACAGGGGGCCGGTGAAAAACTGTTTTTT
CASSRRQGAGEKLFF
>many|TRBD1|TRBV9|16|TRBJ2-1
TGTGCCAGCAGCGTAGGTGGGACAGGGAGCTACAATGAGCAGTTCTTC
CASSVGGTGSYNEQFF
>many|-|TRBV29-1|15|TRBJ2-3
TGCAGCGTTGATGTTGGGGTTGGGCCAACAGATACGCAGTATTTT
CSVDVGVGPTDTQYF
>many|-|TRBV12-3/TRBV12-4|15|TRBJ2-1
TGTGCCAGCAGTTACGGGGCTTACACGTACAATGAGCAGTTCTTC
CASSYGAYTYNEQFF
>-|-|TRBV7-2|14|TRBJ1-5
TGTGCCAGCAGCTTCTTAGGGGCTCATCAGCCCCAGCATTTT
CASSFLGAHQPQHF
>-|-|TRBV11-3|15|TRBJ2-3
TGTGCCAGCAGCTTACGGGGGATTAACACAGATACGCAGTATTTT
CASSLRGINTDTQYF
>many|-|TRBV12-3/TRBV12-4|14|TRBJ2-1
TGTGCCAGCAGTCCTCCCGGGCAGTACAATGAGCAGTTCTTC
CASSPPGQYNEQFF
>once|-|TRBV7-2|11|TRBJ2-7
TGTGCCAGCAGCTCGTCCAATGAGCAGTACTTC
CASSSSNEQYF
>many|-|TRBV13|15|TRBJ2-4
TGTGCCAGCAGCGTGACAGGACTAGCCAAAAACATTCAGTACTTC
CASSVTGLAKNIQYF
>few|-|TRBV6-6|15|TRBJ1-1
TGTGCCAGCAGTTTCCCGGGACTGAGGAACACTGAAGCTTTCTTT
CASSFPGLRNTEAFF
>many|-|TRBV12-5|12|TRBJ2-7
TGTGCTAGTGGTTTGGGTCTGTACGAGCAGTACTTC
CASGLGLYEQYF
>few|TRBD1|TRBV19|15|TRBJ1-5
TGTGCCAGTAGTGTCCAACAGGGGCCCAATCAGCCCCAGCATTTT
CASSVQQGPNQPQHF
>-|-|TRBV7-9|15|TRBJ2-5
TGTGCCAGCAGCTTCCCCCTGACAGACCAAGAGACCCAGTACTTC
CASSFPLTDQETQYF
>many|TRBD2|TRBV27|17|TRBJ2-7
TGTGCCAGCAGTTCAACGACTAGCGGGTTCTCAAATTACGAGCAGTACTTC
CASSSTTSGFSNYEQYF
>-|-|TRBV4-1|17|TRBJ1-5
TGCGCCAGCAGCCAAGCGGCAGGGGAGGATAGCAATCAGCCCCAGCATTTT
CASSQAAGEDSNQPQHF
>many|TRBD2|TRBV4-1|17|TRBJ2-5
TGCGCCAGCAGCCCAAAGACTAGCGGGAGTTTGCTGGAGACCCAGTACTTC
CASSPKTSGSLLETQYF
>many|TRBD2|TRBV19|14|TRBJ2-7
TGTGCCAGTAGTCTACTAGCGGGTTCCTACGAGCAGTACTTC
CASSLLAGSYEQYF
>few|TRBD2|TRBV20-1|14|TRBJ2-7
TGCAGTGCTAGAGGCCTAGCGGGAGGCTACGAGCAGTACTTC
CSARGLAGGYEQYF
>many|-|TRBV5-6|17|TRBJ1-5
TGTGCCAGCAGCTTGTGTATCGGGTTGAACGCCAATCAGCCCCAGCATTTT
CASSLCIGLNANQPQHF
>many|-|TRBV28|15|TRBJ1-2
TGTGCCAGCAGTCCATTGGGGCCCAGTAACTATGGCTACACCTTC
CASSPLGPSNYGYTF
>many|-|TRBV15|14|TRBJ2-1
TGTGCCACCAGCAGAGATCAGGTCGGCCCTCGGCAGTTCTTC
CATSRDQVGPRQFF
>few|TRBD1|TRBV11-1|15|TRBJ1-2
TGTGCCAGCAGCCGAGGGACAGAACGCAACTATGGCTACACCTTC
CASSRGTERNYGYTF
>few|TRBD1|TRBV7-3|14|TRBJ2-2
TGTGCCAGCAGCTCCACAGGGGCCACCGGGGAGCTGTTTTTT
CASSSTGATGELFF